This T cell receptor beta chain derives from a study of a mutant IDH1 vaccine in newly diagnosed glioma. There are 17 residues in the CDR3. V was pared by 3 bases and J by 6 bases, with 18 bases between. The V gene's germline CDR1 is KGHSH and CDR2 LQKENI. Sequenced by immunoSEQ multiplex PCR; TCRdb stores in-frame clones only, minus some. The sample carries tens of thousands of clones, roughly 80% recorded once. Indicated time point: baseline, week 1 (first vaccination visit). Treatment reported: pre-vaccination baseline after standard-of-care therapy. The clonotype comes from a man aged 18 to 29 with glioma. This rearrangement joins TRBV18 to TRBJ1-6; the D is unclear. The material sequenced was PBMCs, taken from a glioma patient treated with radiotherapy, temozolomide or both. The chain's CDR3 is CASSPNGRRRINSPLHF. The CDR3 coding sequence is TGTGCCAGCTCACCGAACGGTAGGAGACGGATTAATTCACCCCTCCACTTT.